This is a list of T cell receptor beta chains from one sample in a study of blood T cells in healthy people across ages. Using its own MiXCR run on the 5' RACE reads, TCRdb lists one record per CDR3 protein. The data show 780,000 or so distinct CDR3 sequences, around three fifths seen once. Sequenced material: blood. The source of these receptors is a man aged 35 to 55 in good health. The CDR3 runs from the conserved cysteine through the conserved F or W. The D gene is left open where the match is weak. Clone size is not always given. Where it is, it says once, few, many or a class for expanded clones.

12	TRBV10-3	TRBJ2-7	few	TRBD1	TGTGCCATCCAGGGGGCTACCTACGAGCAGTACTTC	CAIQGATYEQYF
15	TRBV4-2	TRBJ2-7	many	TRBD2	TGTGCCAGCAGCCAAGACGTTGGGACTAGCGGAGAGCAGTACTTC	CASSQDVGTSGEQYF
16	TRBV4-2	TRBJ2-7	.	TRBD2	TGTGCCAGCAGCCAAGGCGCCGAGACTAGCGGCTACGAGCAGTACTTC	CASSQGAETSGYEQYF
15	TRBV12-3/TRBV12-4	TRBJ2-4	.	.	TGTGCCAGCAGTTTATCCAGCAAGGCCAAAAACATTCAGTACTTC	CASSLSSKAKNIQYF
16	TRBV12-3/TRBV12-4	TRBJ2-1	once	.	TGTGCCAGCTCCAGACAGGGGACTAGCAGTTACAATGAGCAGTTCTTC	CASSRQGTSSYNEQFF
13	TRBV6-2/TRBV6-3	TRBJ2-7	.	.	TGTGCCAGCAGCCTTGACAAGAACTACGAGCAGTACTTC	CASSLDKNYEQYF
13	TRBV2	TRBJ1-1	.	.	TGTGCCAGCAGAATTCCAGGGGACCCTGAAGCTTTCTTT	CASRIPGDPEAFF
14	TRBV7-9	TRBJ2-5	.	TRBD1	TGTGCCAGCAGCCCGGGGGACAGGGAAGAGACCCAGTACTTC	CASSPGDREETQYF
18	TRBV6-1	TRBJ2-7	.	TRBD2	TGTGCCAGCAGCCGCCCGGTACTAGCGGGATCCTACTCCTACGAGCAGTACTTC	CASSRPVLAGSYSYEQYF
13	TRBV20-1	TRBJ2-7	.	.	TGCAGTGCTAGAGAGGGGGCAGACGGCGAGCAGTACTTC	CSAREGADGEQYF
15	TRBV7-8	TRBJ2-7	.	.	TGTGCCAGCAGCTTATGGCGGAACGGCTCCTACGAGCAGTACTTC	CASSLWRNGSYEQYF
13	TRBV12-3/TRBV12-4	TRBJ2-7	.	.	TGTGCCAGCACTTTTGGGACTGGCAATGAGCAGTACTTC	CASTFGTGNEQYF
12	TRBV27	TRBJ2-3	.	.	TGTGCCACCGTCACTGGAGCTGATACGCAGTATTTT	CATVTGADTQYF
13	TRBV20-1	TRBJ2-5	.	TRBD1	TGCAGTGCTCACGGGACAGTTCAAGAGACCCAGTACTTC	CSAHGTVQETQYF
11	TRBV29-1	TRBJ2-3	few	.	TGCAGCGTCAGAATCACAGATACGCAGTATTTT	CSVRITDTQYF
13	TRBV20-1	TRBJ1-6	.	.	TGCAGTGCTAGTGGATCCTATAATTCACCCCTCCACTTT	CSASGSYNSPLHF
14	TRBV19	TRBJ1-6	once	.	TGTGCCAGCAGTATCCCCCGGGAGTATTCACCCCTCCACTTT	CASSIPREYSPLHF
16	TRBV7-2	TRBJ2-5	.	.	TGTGCCAGCAGCCCACAGCATCATCCAGGCCAAGAGACCCAGTACTTC	CASSPQHHPGQETQYF
17	TRBV12-3/TRBV12-4	TRBJ2-6	.	TRBD1	TGTGCCAGCAGTTCCCGGGACAGGGGTACTGGGGCCAACGTCCTGACTTTC	CASSSRDRGTGANVLTF
14	TRBV20-1	TRBJ2-7	.	TRBD1	TGCAGTGCTAGATGGCCGGGACAGGGATACGAGCAGTACTTC	CSARWPGQGYEQYF
13	TRBV11-2	TRBJ1-5	.	.	TGTGCCAGCAGCTTAACCCAGGGTGGGCCCCAGCATTTT	CASSLTQGGPQHF
10	TRBV2	TRBJ2-3	.	.	TGTGCTACCCCCGCAGATACGCAGTATTTT	CATPADTQYF